The source of this T cell receptor beta chain is a study of blood T cells in healthy people across ages. The table lists this clonotype with a few counts. Using a J-beta primer mix together with a sample-barcoded 5' primer, a second PCR was run for roughly 7 to 11 cycles. Every cDNA molecule carried a tag from a template-switch adaptor bearing 12 random nucleotides. Each CDR3 protein is one row after TCRdb ran MiXCR on the 5' RACE reads. This table has 550,000 to 650,000 distinct CDR3 sequences, 25% to 35% appearing once. The germline CDR1 and CDR2 sequences are DFQATT and SNEGSKA (reference sequence). The CDR3 is 14 residues long. The V and J ends lost 3 bases and 4 bases respectively, with 15 bases between them.

Sequenced input: blood. The chain joins TRBV20-1 to TRBJ1-2, with unresolved D. The sequence was collected from a woman of 80 years or more in good health. CDR3 sequence: CSARGSEEIYGYTF. CDR3 DNA: TGCAGTGCTAGGGGGTCAGAAGAAATCTATGGCTACACCTTC.